The rows below give T cell receptor beta chains drawn from one sample of a study of identical twins. TCRdb called the 5' RACE reads again in MiXCR, with one record for every CDR3 protein. The table lists some 600,000 distinct CDR3 sequences, just over 7% of them singletons, with less than 2% in the top ten. Separately, the same data were catalogued under a study of yellow fever vaccine responses in identical twins.

Sequenced: PBMCs. The source of these receptors is a woman younger than 30 in good health. CDR3s include the opening cysteine and the closing phenylalanine or tryptophan. The D gene is left open where the match is weak. Some rows mark clone size as missing; the rest say once, few, many or name a class of expanded clone.

len	d_gene	v_gene	j_gene	abundance	CDR3aa	CDR3nt
16	-	TRBV29-1	TRBJ2-7	-	CSVEGGPENSFYEQYF	TGCAGCGTTGAAGGTGGCCCAGAGAACTCCTTCTACGAGCAGTACTTC
13	-	TRBV10-3	TRBJ1-1	few	CAVESPYHTEAFF	TGTGCCGTCGAATCCCCGTACCACACTGAAGCTTTCTTT
16	-	TRBV4-2	TRBJ2-2	many	CASSQGVGANTGELFF	TGTGCCAGCAGCCAAGGGGTCGGGGCAAACACCGGGGAGCTGTTTTTT
16	-	TRBV20-1	TRBJ2-7	many	CSARDTGTSPLYEQYF	TGCAGTGCTAGAGATACCGGGACGTCGCCGTTATACGAGCAGTACTTC
13	TRBD1	TRBV2	TRBJ2-1	-	CASSAGTGWEQFF	TGTGCCAGCAGTGCAGGGACAGGGTGGGAGCAGTTCTTC
16	TRBD1	TRBV19	TRBJ1-1	-	CASSAPDRGGNTEAFF	TGTGCCAGTAGTGCCCCGGACAGGGGTGGAAACACTGAAGCTTTCTTT
12	-	TRBV7-2	TRBJ2-1	many	CASSSYGGHPFF	TGTGCCAGCAGCTCCTACGGGGGGCACCCGTTCTTC
13	TRBD1	TRBV29-1	TRBJ2-3	few	CSVVGQGQDTQYF	TGCAGCGTTGTTGGACAGGGTCAAGATACGCAGTATTTT
15	-	TRBV11-2	TRBJ2-3	many	CASSLDRLHTDTQYF	TGTGCCAGCAGCTTAGACAGGCTGCACACAGATACGCAGTATTTT
15	-	TRBV5-1	TRBJ2-2	few	CASSLDWGGTGELFF	TGCGCCAGCAGCTTGGACTGGGGAGGCACCGGGGAGCTGTTTTTT
18	TRBD2	TRBV2	TRBJ2-7	few	CASQSRLAGGPDPYEQYF	TGTGCCAGCCAGAGCCGGCTAGCGGGAGGTCCAGACCCCTACGAGCAGTACTTC
17	-	TRBV12-3/TRBV12-4	TRBJ1-6	few	CASSSRPFQGANSPLHF	TGTGCCAGCAGTTCCCGTCCCTTCCAGGGAGCAAATTCACCCCTCCACTTT
13	-	TRBV12-3/TRBV12-4	TRBJ2-1	few	CATAPRGYYEQFF	TGTGCCACGGCCCCCCGCGGTTACTATGAGCAGTTCTTC
15	-	TRBV6-5	TRBJ2-2	few	CASSYEGTNTGELFF	TGTGCCAGCAGTTATGAGGGGACGAACACCGGGGAGCTGTTTTTT
18	-	TRBV10-3	TRBJ2-6	few	CAISERGGGSSEANVLTF	TGTGCCATCAGTGAGAGAGGGGGGGGCTCCTCTGAGGCCAACGTCCTGACTTTC
14	-	TRBV18	TRBJ1-4	few	CASSDMGTNEKLFF	TGTGCCAGCTCAGACATGGGGACTAATGAAAAACTGTTTTTT
11	-	TRBV29-1	TRBJ2-1	many	CSVAYNNEQFF	TGCAGCGTTGCATACAACAATGAGCAGTTCTTC
15	TRBD2	TRBV29-1	TRBJ2-7	few	CSVTSAGRSPYEQYF	TGCAGCGTCACCTCGGCCGGGAGGTCCCCCTACGAGCAGTACTTC